The 30 T cell receptor beta chains in this list originate from one sample, sequenced in a study of T cell responses to AZD1222 COVID-19 vaccine. Only in-frame clones appear in the TCRdb table, and some are missing; sequencing was by immunoSEQ multiplex PCR. The profile shows more than 140,000 clones, about 87% of them singletons. Sequencing used peripheral blood, obtained on day 0 of MenACWY control vaccination. Receptors were obtained from an adult in good health.

The V gene is TRBV7-2, the J gene TRBJ2-5; D gene uncertain. V dropped 5 bases and J dropped 2 bases, with 15 bases sitting between them. Germline-derived CDR1 and CDR2 are SGHTA and FQGNSA. The CDR3 is made up of 15 amino acids. DNA of the CDR3: TGTGCCAGCAGCCCCCACGGGTCGTCACAAGAGACCCAGTACTTC. As protein: CASSPHGSSQETQYF.

The chain couples TRBV11-3 to TRBJ1-4, with D unresolved. V lost 1 base, J lost 7 bases, and 4 bases lay in between. CDR1 is SGHNT, CDR2 YENEEA, per germline. The CDR3 runs to 12 residues. This CDR3 is CASSLVPEKLFF. CDR3 bases: TGTGCCAGCAGCTTAGTCCCTGAAAAACTGTTTTTT.

V and J are TRBV12-3 or TRBV12-4 and TRBJ1-1, with 7 bases lining up with TRBD1. J gave up 4 bases and V 6 bases, and 5 bases lay outside the gene matches. The length of the CDR3 is 13 residues. The CDR3 region is CASSLDRATEAFF. The CDR3 DNA follows: TGTGCCAGCAGCCTAGACAGGGCCACTGAAGCTTTCTTT.

This clone has only one observation. V gene TRBV2 combines with J gene TRBJ2-1; D is unclear. Germline loops: CDR1 SNHLY, CDR2 FYNNEI. CDR3 length: 13 residues. V dropped 8 bases and J dropped 3 bases, with 11 bases sitting between them. The CDR3, as DNA: TGTGCCAGCGTGCCGAGACTCTACAATGAGCAGTTCTTC. This codes for CASVPRLYNEQFF.

The CDR3 protein is CATSRSTGPSYGYTF. The DNA of the CDR3 is TGTGCCACCAGCAGGAGTACAGGGCCGAGCTATGGCTACACCTTC. The chain is built from TRBV15 and TRBJ1-2; D might be TRBD1 (6 bases). V was shortened by 3 bases and J by 4 bases, with 15 bases between the two germline ends. Germline loops: CDR1 LNHNV, CDR2 YYDKDF (reference sequence). The CDR3 length is 15 residues.

J is TRBJ2-1 and V is TRBV13; D gene uncertain. Trimming pared 0 bases from V and 7 bases from J, leaving 4 bases between. This CDR3 region has 12 residues. Germline CDR1 reads PRHDT; CDR2 reads FYEKMQ (reference sequence). CDR3 in amino acids: CASSLGGNEQFF. The CDR3 DNA follows: TGTGCCAGCAGCTTAGGAGGGAATGAGCAGTTCTTC.

The chain is built from TRBV18 and TRBJ1-6; D is unclear. From germline, CDR1 is KGHSH and CDR2 LQKENI. This CDR3 has 14 amino acids. V was trimmed by 3 bases and J by 0 bases, leaving 3 bases between them. The CDR3 loop is CASSPGSYNSPLHF. The CDR3 DNA reads TGTGCCAGCTCACCGGGCTCCTATAATTCACCCCTCCACTTT.

V usage is TRBV6-5 and J usage is TRBJ1-6; D is ambiguous. The CDR3 covers 13 residues. The germline gives CDR1 MNHEY, CDR2 SVGAGI. Trimming removed 6 bases at V and 6 bases at J, with 9 bases between. In DNA, the CDR3 is TGTGCCAGCAGCGGGGATTCTAATTCACCCCTCCACTTT. Its protein product is CASSGDSNSPLHF.

The V and J genes are TRBV15 and TRBJ2-7; TRBD1 agrees at 7 bases. The CDR3 contains 14 residues. V trimming: 0 bases; J trimming: 2 bases; junction bases outside the gene matches: 1. Germline V gives CDR1 LNHNV, CDR2 YYDKDF (reference sequence). The CDR3 region has the DNA TGTGCCACCAGCAGAGAGCAGGGGGCCTACGAGCAGTACTTC. Translation: CATSREQGAYEQYF.

This chain uses TRBV6-5 with TRBJ1-1; 7 nucleotides align to TRBD1. The germline V gene encodes CDR1 MNHEY and CDR2 SVGAGI. The CDR3 consists of 14 residues. J gave up 4 bases and V 6 bases, and 8 bases lay outside the gene matches. The CDR3 loop is CASRRFQGVTEAFF. The CDR3 DNA sequence: TGTGCCAGCAGGAGGTTTCAGGGGGTCACTGAAGCTTTCTTT.

This chain uses TRBV30 with TRBJ2-5; D is unresolved. The CDR3 contains 14 residues. V shed 0 bases and J shed 4 bases, with 12 bases lying between them. Germline V gene sequence: CDR1 GTSNPN, CDR2 SVGIG (reference sequence). The CDR3 DNA reads as TGTGCCTGGAGTGTATGGGGTAGTCTAGAGACCCAGTACTTC. Translation: CAWSVWGSLETQYF.

The chain carries TRBV9 and TRBJ1-3, with a weak D call TRBD1 (5 bases). This CDR3 contains 17 residues. From germline, CDR1 is SGDLS and CDR2 YYNGEE. Trimming pared 4 bases from V and 8 bases from J, leaving 25 bases between. In DNA form, the CDR3 reads TGTGCCAGCAGCTCCCAGACCCGGGGACCAGTCATGGACACCATATATTTT. Translation gives CASSSQTRGPVMDTIYF. The full variable domain, with the rest looked up from reference TRBV9 and TRBJ1-3, is DSGVTQTPKHLITATGQRVTLRCSPRSGDLSVYWYQQSLDQGLQFLIQYYNGEERAKGNILERFSAQQFPDLHSELNLSSLELGDSALYFCASSSQTRGPVMDTIYFGEGSWLTVV.

The chain has TRBV19 and TRBJ1-1; D may be TRBD1 (5 bases). V was clipped by 5 bases and J by 0 bases, with 13 bases between them. This CDR3 spans 15 amino acids. Germline CDR1 is LNHDA and CDR2 is SQIVND (reference sequence). CDR3: CASSSWTSMNTEAFF. The CDR3 bases are TGTGCCAGTAGTTCGTGGACATCTATGAACACTGAAGCTTTCTTT.

This chain connects TRBV27 to TRBJ2-7; weak D call: TRBD1 (5 bases). The CDR3 length is 15 residues. The V gene's germline CDR1 is MNHEY and CDR2 SMNVEV (reference sequence). Trimming left V 3 bases short and J 3 bases short, with 15 bases between. The CDR3 DNA reads as TGTGCCAGCAGTTTGAGAGAGACAGCAAACTACGAGCAGTACTTC. This encodes CASSLRETANYEQYF.

The V call is TRBV19, the J call TRBJ2-3; 9 bases map to TRBD2. CDR1 LNHDA and CDR2 SQIVND come from the germline V gene (reference sequence). CDR3 length: 19 amino acids. V was clipped by 8 bases and J by 0 bases; unmatched bases: 18. The CDR3 reads CASAQSASGASESTDTQYF. The CDR3 nucleotides are TGTGCCAGTGCACAGTCGGCTAGCGGGGCCTCCGAGAGCACAGATACGCAGTATTTT.

J is TRBJ1-1 and V is TRBV18, with 9 bases matching TRBD1. The CDR3 covers 16 residues. V lost 3 bases and J lost 3; bases outside the gene matches: 8. CDR1 is KGHSH and CDR2 is LQKENI in the germline V gene. This CDR3 reads CASSPLTGGADTEAFF. The DNA for the CDR3 is TGTGCCAGCTCACCTCTCACAGGGGGCGCGGACACTGAAGCTTTCTTT.

This sequence joins TRBV19 and TRBJ2-5, with a weak D call TRBD1 (6 bases). Trimming took 6 bases from V and 5 from J, leaving 19 bases between them. Per germline, CDR1 LNHDA and CDR2 SQIVND (reference sequence). CDR3 length: 15 amino acids. CDR3 coding DNA: TGTGCCAGTAGCCCCAGGGGATCGTCCACTGAGACCCAGTACTTC. It yields the protein CASSPRGSSTETQYF.

This clone was seen just once. The V gene is TRBV28, the J gene TRBJ1-5, with TRBD1 matching over 10 bases. The V segment lost 5 bases and the J segment 4 bases; nucleotides outside the gene matches: 14. The V gene's germline CDR1 is MDHEN and CDR2 SYDVKM. CDR3 length equals 18 residues. CDR3 sequence: CASSPESDRGRVNQPQHF. CDR3 bases: TGTGCCAGCAGTCCAGAGAGCGACAGGGGGCGGGTAAATCAGCCCCAGCATTTT.

The chain links TRBV19 to TRBJ2-7; TRBD2 might be the D (5 bases). Germline V lookup: CDR1 LNHDA, CDR2 SQIVND (reference sequence). The CDR3 has 13 residues. With 4 bases removed from V and 6 bases from J, the gap between germline ends came to 13 bases. DNA of the CDR3: TGTGCCAGTAGTACCCGGGGTTCCGGCGAGCAGTACTTC. Protein: CASSTRGSGEQYF.

The chain carries TRBV20-1 and TRBJ1-1; D possibly corresponds to TRBD1 (5 bases). CDR1 and CDR2 (germline): DFQATT, SNEGSKA (reference sequence). This CDR3 has 13 amino acids. V was shortened by 3 bases and J by 1 base, with 9 bases between the two germline ends. CDR3: CSASRQSNTEAFF. CDR3 DNA: TGCAGTGCTAGTCGACAGTCGAACACTGAAGCTTTCTTT.

This chain uses TRBV30 with TRBJ2-3; TRBD2 aligns across 8 bases. This CDR3 has 14 amino acids. Unmatched junction bases numbered 10, after V lost 5 bases and J lost 6 bases. CDR1 GTSNPN and CDR2 SVGIG come from the germline V gene (reference sequence). The DNA for the CDR3 is TGTGCCTGGGGACCCGGGGGGGCACGGGATACGCAGTATTTT. Protein: CAWGPGGARDTQYF.

This clone was seen a single time. The CDR3 region is CASSFQKNQPQHF. CDR3 bases: TGTGCCAGCAGTTTTCAGAAGAATCAGCCCCAGCATTTT. The J gene is TRBJ1-5, the V gene TRBV12-3 or TRBV12-4; D is unclear. The V gene lost 3 bases and the J gene lost 4 bases, with 7 bases spanning the gap. The CDR3 runs to 13 residues.

This rearrangement joins TRBV7-2 to TRBJ1-2, with TRBD1 matching 9 bases. Trimming cost V 6 bases and J 7 bases; bases outside gene matches: 9. The length of the CDR3 is 14 residues. Germline V gene data show CDR1 as SGHTA and CDR2 as FQGNSA. The CDR3 region has the DNA TGTGCCAGCAGTACCGGGACAGGGTCGTTTGGCTACACCTTC. Protein: CASSTGTGSFGYTF. The full variable domain, rest sourced from reference TRBV7-2 and TRBJ1-2, is GAGVSQSPSNKVTEKGKDVELRCDPISGHTALYWYRQSLGQGLEFLIYFQGNSAPDKSGLPSDRFSAERTGGSVSTLTIQRTQQEDSAVYLCASSTGTGSFGYTFGSGTRLTVV.

The gene calls are TRBV10-3 and TRBJ1-2; TRBD1 might be the D (5 bases). The CDR3 is 13 residues long. The V gene's germline CDR1 is ENHRY and CDR2 SYGVKD. Trimming removed 11 bases from V and 1 base from J, with 14 bases in between. The CDR3, as DNA: TGTGCCTCCACCGGACAAGTTAACTATGGCTACACCTTC. This encodes CASTGQVNYGYTF.

This clone was recorded once. As DNA, the CDR3 is TGTGCCAGCAGCCAAGGACAGGGGCCCTATAATTCACCCCTCCACTTT. It is translated as CASSQGQGPYNSPLHF. The chain carries TRBV9 and TRBJ1-6; the match to TRBD1 covers 9 bases. The V segment lost 4 bases and the J segment 2 bases; nucleotides outside the gene matches: 4. CDR1 SGDLS and CDR2 YYNGEE come from the germline V gene. The CDR3 runs 16 residues.

J is TRBJ2-2 and V is TRBV24-1; the D call may be TRBD1 or TRBD2 (5 bases each). The V end was cut by 3 bases, the J end by 4 bases, with 11 bases between. In germline, CDR1 is KGHDR, CDR2 SFDVKD. The CDR3 spans 15 residues. The CDR3 sequence: CATSDDPGLTGELFF. CDR3 coding DNA: TGTGCCACCAGTGATGACCCGGGGCTCACCGGGGAGCTGTTTTTT.

The chain links TRBV7-3 to TRBJ2-1; possibly TRBD1 for D (5 bases). V was shortened by 2 bases and J by 10 bases, with 12 bases between the two germline ends. The CDR3 has 13 residues. The germline CDR1 and CDR2 sequences are SGHTA and FQGTGA. In DNA, the CDR3 is TGTGCCAGCAGCTTAGGGCCCCAGGGCGAGCAGTTCTTC. It codes for CASSLGPQGEQFF.

The chain employs TRBV7-6 and TRBJ1-2; the match to TRBD1 covers 10 bases. Germline CDR1 and CDR2: SGHVS and FNYEAQ. J lost 5 bases, V lost 5 bases, and 8 bases had no gene match. The CDR3 is made up of 15 amino acids. The CDR3 sequence: CASSLTGTGVYGYTF. The CDR3 bases are TGTGCCAGCAGCCTAACCGGGACAGGGGTGTATGGCTACACCTTC.

Here the CDR3 reads CASSQEGTSAISYNEQFF. The DNA for the CDR3 is TGCGCCAGCAGCCAAGAGGGGACTAGCGCAATCTCCTACAATGAGCAGTTCTTC. The gene calls are TRBV4-3 and TRBJ2-1, with TRBD2 identical over 10 bases. The CDR3 totals 18 residues. Germline values: CDR1 LGHNA, CDR2 YSLEER. V lost 0 bases, J lost 0 bases, and 5 bases stayed unmatched.

This clone was picked up one time. The rearrangement uses TRBV5-1 and TRBJ1-1; tentatively, D is TRBD1 (5 bases). V lost 2 bases to trimming and J lost 3 bases, with 11 bases between them. This CDR3 is 14 amino acids long. Germline V CDR1 and CDR2: SGHRS, YFSETQ. CDR3 amino acids: CASSLRQGDTEAFF. CDR3 bases: TGCGCCAGCAGCTTACGCCAGGGAGACACTGAAGCTTTCTTT.